The following is a T cell receptor (beta chain) sequence with its context. Its antigen is not known. Random hexamers primed reverse transcription of about 0.5 to 1 ug RNA. A single record per CDR3 protein comes from TCRdb applying MiXCR to the immunoSEQ multiplex PCR reads. The sample has around 150,000 distinct CDR3 sequences, 85% to 95% seen once. CD8+ and CD4+ blood T cells underwent TCR beta sequencing. The entry originates in a study of CD8 T cells in Susac syndrome. Study-level results: As the study acknowledged, the number of individuals who were part of its TCR sequencing and HLA analysis was relatively small.

Trimming shortened V by 5 bases and J by 2 bases, and 18 bases separated the two germline ends. CDR3 length equals 16 residues. Germline V gives CDR1 MNHNY, CDR2 SVGAGI (reference sequence). The V call is TRBV6-6, the J call TRBJ1-2; D unresolved. The clonotype originates from a human donor in good health. Sequences were obtained from CD4+ T cells from PBMCs. CDR3 bases: TGTGCCAGCAGTAATAGGCCAGTCAGTACAAACTATGGCTACACCTTC. This gives the protein CASSNRPVSTNYGYTF.